Following are 4 T cell receptor beta chains from one sample sequenced in a study of OX40 agonist ivuxolimab in advanced cancers. Measured with immunoSEQ multiplex PCR; TCRdb has only the in-frame clones, and not every one. Here the sample spans roughly 77,000 clones, roughly 92% being singletons. Here the sequenced sample was CD4+ or CD8+ T cells sorted from blood, taken in a trial of the OX40 agonist ivuxolimab. Source of these receptors: an adult with an advanced solid tumor such as melanoma, head and neck, liver or kidney cancer.

V gene TRBV27 combines with J gene TRBJ2-5; D is possibly TRBD1 (6 bases). The germline gives CDR1 MNHEY, CDR2 SMNVEV (reference sequence). V was trimmed by 6 bases and J by 5 bases, leaving 19 bases between them. CDR3 size: 15 residues. CDR3 in amino acids: CASRPSTGARETQYF. The CDR3 DNA is TGTGCCAGCAGACCTTCGACAGGAGCTAGGGAGACCCAGTACTTC.

The rearrangement uses TRBV10-1 and TRBJ2-6; D is possibly TRBD2 (5 bases). The CDR3 is made up of 14 amino acids. The V gene's germline CDR1 is WNHNN and CDR2 SYGVQD (reference sequence). The V end lost 4 bases, the J end lost 4 bases, and 8 bases lay between the germline ends. CDR3: CASSAGFGANVLTF. CDR3 DNA: TGCGCCAGCAGTGCGGGGTTCGGGGCCAACGTCCTGACTTTC.

The J gene is TRBJ2-7, the V gene TRBV5-6; D may be TRBD1 or TRBD2 (5 bases each). The CDR3 runs 17 residues. V lost 0 bases to trimming and J lost 0 bases, with 16 bases between them. Germline CDR1 is SGHDT and CDR2 is YYEEEE. The CDR3 DNA follows: TGTGCCAGCAGCTTGGCGCGAGGGGCAAACCCCTCCTACGAGCAGTACTTC. Its protein product is CASSLARGANPSYEQYF.

V gene TRBV7-3 combines with J gene TRBJ2-3, with 12 nucleotides matching TRBD2. The CDR3 has 15 amino acids. In germline, CDR1 is SGHTA, CDR2 FQGTGA. The J segment lost 1 base and the V segment lost 6 bases, leaving 2 bases of the junction unmatched. The CDR3 reads CASRWTSGGTDTQYF. DNA for the CDR3: TGTGCCAGCAGGTGGACTAGCGGGGGCACAGATACGCAGTATTTT.